This T cell receptor beta chain stems from a study of T cells in Graves' hyperthyroidism and ophthalmopathy. In this sample, this clonotype turned up many times. TCR beta CDR3 sequences were amplified from RNA transcripts. Using the HTBI primer set, a first-round RT-PCR was run on the TCR CDR3. In TCRdb, the multiplex PCR reads were re-called with MiXCR into one record per CDR3 protein. The sample lists approximately 590,000 distinct CDR3 sequences; less than 20% were seen once. The source is a woman aged 25 to 45 with Graves' hyperthyroidism. The specimen was blood.

CDR3 in amino acids: CASSFGVDSYNEQFF. Written as DNA, the CDR3 is TGTGCCAGCAGCTTTGGGGTGGACTCCTACAATGAGCAGTTCTTC. The chain uses TRBV11-3 and TRBJ2-1, with D unresolved. The germline V gene encodes CDR1 SGHNT and CDR2 YENEEA. V gave up 3 bases and J gave up 0 bases, with 9 bases separating them. This CDR3 has 15 amino acids.